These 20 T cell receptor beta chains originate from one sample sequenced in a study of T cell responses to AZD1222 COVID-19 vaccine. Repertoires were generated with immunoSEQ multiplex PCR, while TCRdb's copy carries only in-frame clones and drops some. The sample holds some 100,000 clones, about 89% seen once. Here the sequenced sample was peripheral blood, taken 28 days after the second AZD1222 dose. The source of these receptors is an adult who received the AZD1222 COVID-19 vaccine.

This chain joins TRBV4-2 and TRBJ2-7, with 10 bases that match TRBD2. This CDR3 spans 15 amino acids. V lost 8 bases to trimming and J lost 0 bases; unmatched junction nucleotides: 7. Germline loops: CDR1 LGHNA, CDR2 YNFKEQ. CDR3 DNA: TGTGCCAGCGGCTTAGCGGGGGGCAGCTCCTACGAGCAGTACTTC. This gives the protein CASGLAGGSSYEQYF.

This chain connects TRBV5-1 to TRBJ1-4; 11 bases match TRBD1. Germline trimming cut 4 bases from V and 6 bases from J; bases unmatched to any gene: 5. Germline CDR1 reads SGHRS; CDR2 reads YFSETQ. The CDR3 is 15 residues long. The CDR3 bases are TGCGCCAGCAGCGCTCCGGGACAGGGGGATGAAAAACTGTTTTTT. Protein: CASSAPGQGDEKLFF.

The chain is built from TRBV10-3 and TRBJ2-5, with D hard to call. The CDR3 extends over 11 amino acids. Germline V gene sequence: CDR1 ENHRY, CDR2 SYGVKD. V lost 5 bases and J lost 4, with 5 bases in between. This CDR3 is CAISTRETQYF. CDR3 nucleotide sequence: TGTGCCATCAGTACACGAGAGACCCAGTACTTC.

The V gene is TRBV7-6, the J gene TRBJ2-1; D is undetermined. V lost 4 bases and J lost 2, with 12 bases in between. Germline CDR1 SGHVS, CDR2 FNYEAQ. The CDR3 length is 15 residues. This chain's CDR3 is CASSSPYGPYNEQFF. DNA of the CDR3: TGTGCCAGCAGCTCCCCCTACGGGCCCTACAATGAGCAGTTCTTC. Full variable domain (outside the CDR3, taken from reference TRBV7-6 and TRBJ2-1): GAGVSQSPRYKVTKRGQDVALRCDPISGHVSLYWYRQALGQGPEFLTYFNYEAQQDKSGLPNDRFSAERPEGSISTLTIQRTEQRDSAMYRCASSSPYGPYNEQFFGPGTRLTVL.

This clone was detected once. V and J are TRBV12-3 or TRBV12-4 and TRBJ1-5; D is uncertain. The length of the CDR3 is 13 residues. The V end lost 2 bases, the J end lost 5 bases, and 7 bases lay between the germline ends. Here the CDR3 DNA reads TGTGCCAGCAGTTTAAGATTCCATCAGCCCCAGCATTTT. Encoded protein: CASSLRFHQPQHF.

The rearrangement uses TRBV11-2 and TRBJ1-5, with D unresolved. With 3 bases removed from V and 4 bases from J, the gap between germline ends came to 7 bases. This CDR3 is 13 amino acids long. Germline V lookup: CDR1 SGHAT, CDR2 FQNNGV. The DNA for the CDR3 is TGTGCCAGCAGCTTGGCCGGAAATCAGCCCCAGCATTTT. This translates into CASSLAGNQPQHF.

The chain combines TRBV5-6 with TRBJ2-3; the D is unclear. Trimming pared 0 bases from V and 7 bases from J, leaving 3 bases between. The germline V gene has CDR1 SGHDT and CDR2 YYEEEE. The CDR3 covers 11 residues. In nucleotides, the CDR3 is TGTGCCAGCAGCTTGGGACATACGCAGTATTTT. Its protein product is CASSLGHTQYF.

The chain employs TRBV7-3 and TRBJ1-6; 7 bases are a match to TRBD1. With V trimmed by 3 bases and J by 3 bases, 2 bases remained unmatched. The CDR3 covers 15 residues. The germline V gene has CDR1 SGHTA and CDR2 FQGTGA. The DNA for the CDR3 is TGTGCCAGCAGCTTGGGACAGAGCTATAATTCACCCCTCCACTTT. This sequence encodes CASSLGQSYNSPLHF.

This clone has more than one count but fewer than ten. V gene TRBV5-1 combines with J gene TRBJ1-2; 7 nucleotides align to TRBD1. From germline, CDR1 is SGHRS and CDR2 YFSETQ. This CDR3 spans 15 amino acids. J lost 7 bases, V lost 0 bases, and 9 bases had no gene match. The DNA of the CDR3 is TGCGCCAGCAGCTTGGGTAGGGGGCAATCTTTTGGCTACACCTTC. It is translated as CASSLGRGQSFGYTF.

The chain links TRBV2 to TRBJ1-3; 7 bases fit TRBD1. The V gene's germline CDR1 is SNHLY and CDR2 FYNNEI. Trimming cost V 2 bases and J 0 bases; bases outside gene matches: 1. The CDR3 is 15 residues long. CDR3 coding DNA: TGTGCCAGCAGTGAACGGGACAGCTCTGGAAACACCATATATTTT. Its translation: CASSERDSSGNTIYF.

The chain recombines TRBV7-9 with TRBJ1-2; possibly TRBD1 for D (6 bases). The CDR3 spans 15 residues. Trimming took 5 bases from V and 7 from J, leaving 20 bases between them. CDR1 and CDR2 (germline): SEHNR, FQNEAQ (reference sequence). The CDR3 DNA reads TGTGCCAGCAGCCCGGCGGGGGGCAGGGCGGTTGGCTACACCTTC. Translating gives CASSPAGGRAVGYTF.

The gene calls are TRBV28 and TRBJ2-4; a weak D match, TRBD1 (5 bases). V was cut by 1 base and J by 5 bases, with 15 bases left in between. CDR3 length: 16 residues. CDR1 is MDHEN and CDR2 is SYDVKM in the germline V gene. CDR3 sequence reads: CASSLLGAGGENIQYF. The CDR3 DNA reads TGTGCCAGCAGTTTATTAGGGGCAGGTGGTGAAAACATTCAGTACTTC.

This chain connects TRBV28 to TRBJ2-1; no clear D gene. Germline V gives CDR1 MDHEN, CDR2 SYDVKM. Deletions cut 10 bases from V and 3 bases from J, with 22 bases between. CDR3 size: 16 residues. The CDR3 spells CATQSRQSRYYNEQFF. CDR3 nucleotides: TGTGCCACCCAGAGCCGGCAGAGCCGATACTACAATGAGCAGTTCTTC.

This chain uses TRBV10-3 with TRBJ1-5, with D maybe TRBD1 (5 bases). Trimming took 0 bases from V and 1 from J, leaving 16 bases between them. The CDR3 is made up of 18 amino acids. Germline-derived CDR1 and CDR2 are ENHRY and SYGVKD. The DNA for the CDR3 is TGTGCCATCAGTGAGTCTTGGGCGAGGGGAGGAAGCAATCAGCCCCAGCATTTT. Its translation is CAISESWARGGSNQPQHF.

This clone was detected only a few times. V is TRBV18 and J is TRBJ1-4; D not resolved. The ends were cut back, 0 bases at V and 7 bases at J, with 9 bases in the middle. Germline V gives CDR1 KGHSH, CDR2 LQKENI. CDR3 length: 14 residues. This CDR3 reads CASSPPAQLEKLFF. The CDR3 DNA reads TGTGCCAGCTCACCACCGGCACAGCTTGAAAAACTGTTTTTT. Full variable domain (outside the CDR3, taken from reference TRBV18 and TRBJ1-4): NAGVMQNPRHLVRRRGQEARLRCSPMKGHSHVYWYRQLPEEGLKFMVYLQKENIIDESGMPKERFSAEFPKEGPSILRIQQVVRGDSAAYFCASSPPAQLEKLFFGSGTQLSVL.

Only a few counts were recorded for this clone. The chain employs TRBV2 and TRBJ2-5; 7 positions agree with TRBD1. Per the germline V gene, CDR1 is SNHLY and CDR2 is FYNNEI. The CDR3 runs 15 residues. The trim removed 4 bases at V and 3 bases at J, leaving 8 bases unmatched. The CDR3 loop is CASSGPGQLKETQYF. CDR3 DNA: TGTGCCAGCAGTGGTCCGGGACAGCTAAAAGAGACCCAGTACTTC.

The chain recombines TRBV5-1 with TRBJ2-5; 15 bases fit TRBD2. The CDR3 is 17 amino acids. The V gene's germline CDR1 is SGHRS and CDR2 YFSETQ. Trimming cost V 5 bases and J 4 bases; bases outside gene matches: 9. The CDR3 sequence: CASRSGLAGGLIETQYF. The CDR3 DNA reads TGCGCCAGCAGGTCGGGACTAGCGGGAGGATTGATAGAGACCCAGTACTTC.

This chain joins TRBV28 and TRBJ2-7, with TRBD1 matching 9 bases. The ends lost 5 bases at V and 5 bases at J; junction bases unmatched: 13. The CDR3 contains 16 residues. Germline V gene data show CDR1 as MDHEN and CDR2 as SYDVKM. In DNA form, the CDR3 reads TGTGCCAGCAGTGCCGCCGGGACAGGGAGTCGGGACGAGCAGTACTTC. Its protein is CASSAAGTGSRDEQYF.

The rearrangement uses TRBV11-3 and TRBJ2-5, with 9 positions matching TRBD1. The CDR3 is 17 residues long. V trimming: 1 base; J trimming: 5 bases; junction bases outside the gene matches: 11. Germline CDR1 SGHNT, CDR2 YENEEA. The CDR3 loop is CASSLVPDRGFGETQYF. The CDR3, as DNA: TGTGCCAGCAGCTTAGTCCCGGACAGGGGTTTTGGGGAGACCCAGTACTTC.

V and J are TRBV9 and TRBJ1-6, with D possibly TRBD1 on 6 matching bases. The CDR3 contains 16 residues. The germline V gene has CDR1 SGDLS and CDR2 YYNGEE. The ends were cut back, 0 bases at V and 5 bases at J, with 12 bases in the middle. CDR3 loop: CASSVDPGQHNSPLHF. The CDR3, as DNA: TGTGCCAGCAGCGTAGATCCCGGACAGCATAATTCACCCCTCCACTTT.